This T cell receptor (beta chain) was sequenced during a study of cytomegalovirus exposure and HLA in healthy donors. Study in general: Findings of an earlier analysis included roughly 120 million unique TCR beta sequences from roughly 200 million T cells.

60 Vbeta and 13 Jbeta primers were used in PCR. Repertoires were generated with immunoSEQ multiplex PCR, while TCRdb's copy carries only in-frame clones and drops some. The sample has 100,000 to 120,000 clones; nearly 80% are singletons. Each of the donors was a healthy bone marrow donor. Notes on the study in general: Another analysis was done later, and it associated around 16,000 TCR beta sequences with HLA alleles at 0.05 false discovery rate.

A note on this clone: The antigen is unknown.

This clonotype was sampled from a woman in her 30s in good health and CMV-seronegative. Sequenced sample: PBMCs.

The CDR3 loop is CASSLGGQRPNTEAFF. The CDR3 DNA reads TGTGCCAGCAGCTTAGGGGGACAGCGACCAAACACTGAAGCTTTCTTT. The rearrangement joins TRBV7-6 to TRBJ1-1; 7 bases are a match to TRBD1. Germline assignment: CDR1 SGHVS and CDR2 FNYEAQ. The V segment lost 1 base and the J segment 2 bases; nucleotides outside the gene matches: 7. The CDR3 sequence is 16 residues long.